This is a list of T cell receptor beta chains from one sample in a study of blood T cell repertoires in COVID-19. Clones were sequenced by immunoSEQ multiplex PCR, and TCRdb holds only the in-frame ones, with some missing. The sample contains roughly 480,000 clones, 75% to 90% of which appear only once. The specimen was peripheral blood. These receptors all stem from a man between 18 and 29 years old with COVID-19, enrolled during active disease. Both conserved end residues are part of each CDR3. The D gene is left open where the match is weak. Clone size is shown for a subset of rows, as once, few, many or a class of expanded clone.

clone_size | d_call | j_call | v_call | cdr3_nt | cdr3_aa
- | TRBD1 | TRBJ1-5 | TRBV19 | TGTGCCAGTAGTAGGGACAGGGGAAGCAATCAGCCCCAGCATTTT | CASSRDRGSNQPQHF
- | - | TRBJ1-2 | TRBV7-9 | TGTGCCAGCAGCTTGGCGGCCTACTATGGCTACACCTTC | CASSLAAYYGYTF
- | TRBD1 | TRBJ1-1 | TRBV18 | TGTGCCAGCTCACCGGACAGGGTGGGCACTGAAGCTTTCTTT | CASSPDRVGTEAFF
- | TRBD2 | TRBJ2-5 | TRBV27 | TGTGCCAGCAGTTCGGGGGGGCGGGAGACCCAGTACTTC | CASSSGGRETQYF
- | - | TRBJ1-2 | TRBV18 | TGTGCCAGCTCCGGCGCGGACTTGGGCTACACCTTC | CASSGADLGYTF
- | TRBD1 | TRBJ1-2 | TRBV18 | TGTGCCAGCTCACCGCACAGGGGGCGCGCTATCGCTTTGATCTATGGCTACACCTTC | CASSPHRGRAIALIYGYTF
- | TRBD2 | TRBJ2-4 | TRBV18 | TGTGCCAGCTCCTTCGCCGGGACTAGCGGGGGGGCACAAAACATTCAGTACTTC | CASSFAGTSGGAQNIQYF
- | TRBD1 | TRBJ1-3 | TRBV7-9 | TGTGCCAGCAGCTCGGACTGGGACAGCGACTCTGGAAACACCATATATTTT | CASSSDWDSDSGNTIYF
- | TRBD1 | TRBJ1-5 | TRBV7-9 | TGTGCCGGAGACAGGGAAGGAAGCAATCAGCCCCAGCATTTT | CAGDREGSNQPQHF
- | TRBD2 | TRBJ2-1 | TRBV4-1 | TGCGCCAGCAGCCAAGAACTAGCGGGAGCGAGTAATGAGCAGTTCTTC | CASSQELAGASNEQFF
- | - | TRBJ1-1 | TRBV6-5 | TGTGCCAGCAGTTACTCGAGCGGGGGGATTTCTGAAGCTTTCTTT | CASSYSSGGISEAFF
- | TRBD2 | TRBJ2-7 | TRBV13 | TGTGCCAGCAGTTATATAGCGGGAGGGGACTACGAGCAGTACTTC | CASSYIAGGDYEQYF
- | - | TRBJ1-6 | TRBV19 | TGTGCCAGTAGCCTGGTCGGGGGATCGGGCTATAATTCACCCCTCCACTTT | CASSLVGGSGYNSPLHF
- | - | TRBJ1-6 | TRBV5-4 | TGTGCCAGCAGCTTCACCTACTATAATTCACCCCTCCACTTT | CASSFTYYNSPLHF
- | - | TRBJ2-3 | TRBV5-1 | TGCGCCAGCAGCTTGAATCCGAGGCAGCCAGATACGCAGTATTTT | CASSLNPRQPDTQYF
- | TRBD2 | TRBJ2-7 | TRBV7-2 | TGTGCCAGCAGCTTGGGACTAGCGGGAGATGGCGAGCAGTACTTC | CASSLGLAGDGEQYF
- | - | TRBJ2-5 | TRBV30 | TGTGCCTGGAGCGCGCAAGAGACCCAGTACTTC | CAWSAQETQYF
few | - | TRBJ1-6 | TRBV5-4 | TGTGCCAGCAGCTTGGACAGGCACCAGAATTCACCCCTCCACTTT | CASSLDRHQNSPLHF
- | - | TRBJ2-3 | TRBV18 | TGTGCCAGCTTAGAGCAGGTTAGCACAGATACGCAGTATTTT | CASLEQVSTDTQYF
- | TRBD1 | TRBJ2-5 | TRBV27 | TGTGCCAGCAGTTTAGGGGGACAGGGTGAGACCCAGTACTTC | CASSLGGQGETQYF
once | TRBD1 | TRBJ1-2 | TRBV19 | TGTGCCAGTAGTGCCGGGACAGGGGGCAGCTATGGCTACACCTTC | CASSAGTGGSYGYTF
- | TRBD1 | TRBJ1-6 | TRBV6-5 | TGTGCCAGCAGTTACGGGGACAGCTCCAATTCACCCCTCCACTTT | CASSYGDSSNSPLHF